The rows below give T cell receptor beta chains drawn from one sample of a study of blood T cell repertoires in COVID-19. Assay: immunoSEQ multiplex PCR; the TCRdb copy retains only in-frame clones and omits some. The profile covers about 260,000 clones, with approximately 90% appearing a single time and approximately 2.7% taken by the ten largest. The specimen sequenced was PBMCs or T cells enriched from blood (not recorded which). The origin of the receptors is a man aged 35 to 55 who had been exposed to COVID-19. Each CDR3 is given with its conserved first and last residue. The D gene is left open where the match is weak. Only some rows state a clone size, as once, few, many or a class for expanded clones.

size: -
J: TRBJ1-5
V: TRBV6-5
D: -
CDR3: CASSTIRDSDQPQHF
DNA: TGTGCCAGCTCCACAATCCGGGATTCGGATCAGCCCCAGCATTTT

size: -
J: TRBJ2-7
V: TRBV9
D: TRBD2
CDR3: CASSEGSGSSYEQYF
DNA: TGTGCCAGCAGCGAGGGGAGCGGGAGTAGTTACGAGCAGTACTTC

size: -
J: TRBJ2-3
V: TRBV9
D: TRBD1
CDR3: CASSVETGGVDTQYF
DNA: TGTGCCAGCAGCGTAGAGACAGGGGGCGTAGATACGCAGTATTTT

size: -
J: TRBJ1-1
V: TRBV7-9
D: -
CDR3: CASSLRSGDVTEAFF
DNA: TGTGCCAGCAGCTTAAGGTCAGGGGATGTGACTGAAGCTTTCTTT

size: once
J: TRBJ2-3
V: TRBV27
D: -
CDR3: CASSSIDSTDTQYF
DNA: TGTGCCAGCAGTTCGATAGATAGCACAGATACGCAGTATTTT

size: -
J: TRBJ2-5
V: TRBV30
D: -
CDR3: CAWSFREKETQYF
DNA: TGTGCCTGGAGTTTTCGGGAAAAAGAGACCCAGTACTTC

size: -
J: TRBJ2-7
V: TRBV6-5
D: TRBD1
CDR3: CASSPTGGSSYEQYF
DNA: TGTGCCAGCAGTCCTACAGGGGGCAGCTCCTACGAGCAGTACTTC

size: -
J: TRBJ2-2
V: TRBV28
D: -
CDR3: CASSLQGRTGELFF
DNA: TGTGCCAGCAGTTTACAGGGTCGGACCGGGGAGCTGTTTTTT

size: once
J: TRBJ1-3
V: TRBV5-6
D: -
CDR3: CASSYRRGIFDTIYF
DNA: TGTGCCAGCAGCTACCGCAGGGGAATATTTGACACCATATATTTT

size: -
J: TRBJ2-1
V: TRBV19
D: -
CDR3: CASSIAGVSYNEQFF
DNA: TGTGCCAGTAGTATAGCGGGAGTCTCCTACAATGAGCAGTTCTTC

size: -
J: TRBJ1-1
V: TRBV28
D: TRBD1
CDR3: CASSLGTGGTEAFF
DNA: TGTGCCAGCAGTTTAGGAACAGGGGGCACTGAAGCTTTCTTT

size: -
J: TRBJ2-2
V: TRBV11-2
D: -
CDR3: CASSLEFTAGNTGELFF
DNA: TGTGCCAGCAGCTTAGAATTTACGGCAGGCAACACCGGGGAGCTGTTTTTT

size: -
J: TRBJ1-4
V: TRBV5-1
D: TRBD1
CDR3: CASSAGTVYNEKLFF
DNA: TGCGCCAGCAGCGCCGGGACAGTTTATAATGAAAAACTGTTTTTT

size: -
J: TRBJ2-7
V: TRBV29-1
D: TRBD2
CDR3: CSVGGSGFYEQYF
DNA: TGCAGCGTGGGAGGGTCGGGTTTCTACGAGCAGTACTTC

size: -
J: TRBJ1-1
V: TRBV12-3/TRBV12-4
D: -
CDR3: CASSFSLRGAFF
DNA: TGTGCCAGCAGTTTTTCCCTCCGGGGAGCTTTCTTT

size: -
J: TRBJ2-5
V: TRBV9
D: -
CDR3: CASSPQVGLETQYF
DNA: TGTGCCAGCAGCCCTCAGGTGGGCCTAGAGACCCAGTACTTC

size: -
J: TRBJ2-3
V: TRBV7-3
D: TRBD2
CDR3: CASSLSPSGDTQYF
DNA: TGTGCCAGCAGCTTATCGCCTAGCGGAGATACGCAGTATTTT

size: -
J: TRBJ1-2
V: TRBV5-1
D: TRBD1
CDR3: CASSLGGTGAAYGYTF
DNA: TGCGCCAGCAGCTTGGGTGGGACAGGGGCAGCCTATGGCTACACCTTC

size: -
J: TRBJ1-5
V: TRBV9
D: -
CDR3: CASSVGRGNQPQHF
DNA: TGTGCCAGCAGCGTAGGGCGGGGCAATCAGCCCCAGCATTTT

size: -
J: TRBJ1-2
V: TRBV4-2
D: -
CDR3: CASSRGLHGYTF
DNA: TGTGCCAGCAGCCGAGGCCTCCATGGCTACACCTTC

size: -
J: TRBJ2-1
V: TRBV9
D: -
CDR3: CASSVVQGNEQFF
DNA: TGTGCCAGCAGCGTAGTACAGGGCAATGAGCAGTTCTTC

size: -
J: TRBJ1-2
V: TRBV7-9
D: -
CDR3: CASSLGRSPNYGYTF
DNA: TGTGCCAGCAGCTTAGGGCGGTCGCCTAACTATGGCTACACCTTC

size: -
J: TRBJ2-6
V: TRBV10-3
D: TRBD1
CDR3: CAITPRTGNGAGANVLTF
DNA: TGTGCCATCACGCCCCGGACAGGGAACGGGGCTGGGGCCAACGTCCTGACTTTC

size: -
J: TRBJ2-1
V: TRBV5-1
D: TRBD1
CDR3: CASSLGTGTNEQFF
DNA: TGCGCCAGCAGCCTAGGGACAGGGACGAATGAGCAGTTCTTC

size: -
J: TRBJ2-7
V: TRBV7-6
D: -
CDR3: CASRSAAGVDYEQYF
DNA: TGTGCCAGCAGATCAGCGGCAGGGGTTGATTACGAGCAGTACTTC

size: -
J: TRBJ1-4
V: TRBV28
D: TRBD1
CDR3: CASAGTENEKLFF
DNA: TGTGCCTCAGCCGGGACAGAAAATGAAAAACTGTTTTTT

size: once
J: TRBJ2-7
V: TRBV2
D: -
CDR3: CASSDRQATYEQYF
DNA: TGTGCCAGCAGTGATAGACAGGCCACCTACGAGCAGTACTTC

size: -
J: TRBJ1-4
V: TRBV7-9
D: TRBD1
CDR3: CASSLRDREHEKLFF
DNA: TGTGCCAGCAGCCTCCGGGACAGGGAGCATGAAAAACTGTTTTTT

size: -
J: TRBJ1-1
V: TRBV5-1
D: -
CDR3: CASSLESGIVEAFF
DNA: TGCGCCAGCAGCTTGGAATCGGGGATTGTTGAAGCTTTCTTT

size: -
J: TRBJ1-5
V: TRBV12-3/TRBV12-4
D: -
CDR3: CASSSGFNQPQHF
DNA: TGTGCCAGCAGTTCAGGATTCAATCAGCCCCAGCATTTT

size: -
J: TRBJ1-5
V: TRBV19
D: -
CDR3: CASSIQVHQPQHF
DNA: TGTGCCAGTAGTATACAGGTCCATCAGCCCCAGCATTTT

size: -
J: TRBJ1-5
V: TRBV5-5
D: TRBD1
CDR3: CASSLGRGISNQPQHF
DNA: TGTGCCAGCAGCTTAGGCAGGGGGATTAGCAATCAGCCCCAGCATTTT

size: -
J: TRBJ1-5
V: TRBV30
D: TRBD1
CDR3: CAWSVGRGQNQPQHF
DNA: TGTGCCTGGAGTGTAGGCAGGGGGCAGAATCAGCCCCAGCATTTT

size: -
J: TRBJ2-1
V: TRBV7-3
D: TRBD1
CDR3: CASSLGTGPYNEQFF
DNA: TGTGCCAGCAGCTTAGGGACAGGGCCCTACAATGAGCAGTTCTTC

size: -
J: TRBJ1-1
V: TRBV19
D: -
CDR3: CASSKGDLEAFF
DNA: TGTGCCAGTAGCAAAGGGGATCTTGAAGCTTTCTTT

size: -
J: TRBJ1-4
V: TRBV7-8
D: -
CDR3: CASSLGGNSEKLFF
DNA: TGTGCCAGCAGCCTCGGGGGGAATAGTGAAAAACTGTTTTTT

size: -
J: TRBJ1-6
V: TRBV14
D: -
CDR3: CASSHSNRVSYNSPLHF
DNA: TGTGCCAGCAGCCATTCAAACAGGGTGTCCTATAATTCACCCCTCCACTTT

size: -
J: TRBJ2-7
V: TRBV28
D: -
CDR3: CASSLVAGEQYF
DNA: TGTGCCAGCAGTTTAGTGGCAGGCGAGCAGTACTTC

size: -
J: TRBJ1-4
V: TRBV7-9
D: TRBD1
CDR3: CASSFPLGQVATNEKLFF
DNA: TGTGCCAGCAGCTTCCCCCTCGGACAGGTTGCAACTAATGAAAAACTGTTTTTT

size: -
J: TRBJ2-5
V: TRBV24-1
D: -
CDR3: CATSGSAGVGETQYF
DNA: TGTGCCACCAGTGGATCGGCAGGGGTCGGGGAGACCCAGTACTTC

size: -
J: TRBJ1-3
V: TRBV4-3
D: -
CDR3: CASSQDPKRGTSGNTIYF
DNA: TGCGCCAGCAGCCAAGATCCGAAACGGGGGACCTCTGGAAACACCATATATTTT

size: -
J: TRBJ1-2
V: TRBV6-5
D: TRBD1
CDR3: CASSYSTGDGYTF
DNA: TGTGCCAGCAGTTACTCTACAGGGGATGGCTACACCTTC

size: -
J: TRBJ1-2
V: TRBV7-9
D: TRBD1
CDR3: CASSLEDRGPGYTF
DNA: TGTGCCAGCAGCTTAGAGGACAGGGGGCCTGGCTACACCTTC

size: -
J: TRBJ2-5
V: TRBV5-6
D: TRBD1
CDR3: CASSLLTGLTGKTQYF
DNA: TGTGCCAGCAGCTTGTTGACAGGGTTAACCGGCAAGACCCAGTACTTC

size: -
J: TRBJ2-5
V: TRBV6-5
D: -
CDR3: CASCALDSSGTQYF
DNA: TGTGCCAGCTGCGCTCTGGATAGTAGCGGGACCCAGTACTTC

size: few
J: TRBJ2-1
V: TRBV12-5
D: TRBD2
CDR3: CASGPTSGRNNEQFF
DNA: TGTGCTAGTGGTCCGACTAGCGGAAGAAACAATGAGCAGTTCTTC

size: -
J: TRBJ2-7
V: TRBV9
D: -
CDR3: CASSVGTAIVYEQYF
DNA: TGTGCCAGCAGCGTAGGAACAGCCATCGTCTACGAGCAGTACTTC

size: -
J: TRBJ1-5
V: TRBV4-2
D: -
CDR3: CASSQVLQSNQPQHF
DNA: TGTGCCAGCAGCCAAGTCCTACAGAGCAATCAGCCCCAGCATTTT

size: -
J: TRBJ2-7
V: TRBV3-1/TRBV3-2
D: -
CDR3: CASSDGRGSTYEQYF
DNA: TGTGCCAGCAGCGATGGTCGCGGGTCTACCTACGAGCAGTACTTC

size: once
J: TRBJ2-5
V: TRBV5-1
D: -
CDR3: CASSLGNSLAGETQYF
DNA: TGCGCCAGCAGCTTGGGGAACAGTCTGGCGGGAGAGACCCAGTACTTC

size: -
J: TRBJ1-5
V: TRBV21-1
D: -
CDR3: CASSKAYQPQHF
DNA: TGTGCCAGCAGCAAAGCCTATCAGCCCCAGCATTTT

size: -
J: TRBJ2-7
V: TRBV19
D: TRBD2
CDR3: CASSTGLAGTYEQYF
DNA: TGTGCCAGTAGTACGGGACTAGCGGGTACCTACGAGCAGTACTTC

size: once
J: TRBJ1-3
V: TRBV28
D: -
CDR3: CASSSRNTIYF
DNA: TGTGCCAGCAGTTCAAGAAACACCATATATTTT

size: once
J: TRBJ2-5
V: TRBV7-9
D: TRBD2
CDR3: CASSLGATSGSTGETQYF
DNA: TGTGCCAGCAGCTTAGGGGCGACTAGCGGGAGTACAGGAGAGACCCAGTACTTC

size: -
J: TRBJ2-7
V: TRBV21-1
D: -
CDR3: CASSKRPCRGQDISGRSDYEQYF
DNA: TGTGCCAGCAGCAAAAGGCCTTGCAGGGGACAGGATATTAGCGGGAGGTCCGACTACGAGCAGTACTTC

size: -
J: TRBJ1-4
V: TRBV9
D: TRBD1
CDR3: CASSAAGGPKEKLFF
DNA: TGTGCCAGCAGCGCCGCAGGGGGCCCGAAGGAAAAACTGTTTTTT

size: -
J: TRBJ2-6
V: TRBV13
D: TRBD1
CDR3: CASSFLTGISSGANVLTF
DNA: TGTGCCAGCAGCTTCTTGACAGGGATCAGTTCTGGGGCCAACGTCCTGACTTTC